This T cell receptor beta chain was documented in a study of CD8+ T cells in alopecia areata. Study details: Treatment comprised oral tofacitinib, 5 to 10 mg twice daily, in treated patients. Tofacitinib dosing lasted 6 to 18 months, which was then followed by 6 months off drug. Findings and limits, study-wide: Tofacitinib produced a significant decrease in scalp clonality and in expanded CD8+ clones among the top 100.

There are 13 residues in the CDR3. Germline assignment: CDR1 SNHLY and CDR2 FYNNEI. The V gene lost 7 bases and the J gene lost 4 bases, with 13 bases spanning the gap. This clone showed up just a few times. Its antigen remains unidentified. TCR sequencing used cDNA made by reverse transcription of extracted RNA. This table comes from immunoSEQ multiplex PCR, and its TCRdb copy is limited to in-frame clones, with some not included. The data show about 210,000 clones, with 35% to 40% seen just once and 0.48% held by the top ten. Treatment noted: oral pan-JAK inhibitor, 5-10 mg twice daily. The receptor comes from a human donor with alopecia areata. The gene calls are TRBV2 and TRBJ1-2; TRBD1 might be the D (6 bases). Sequences were derived from CD4+ T cells sorted from blood, sampled around week 31, from a patient treated with tofacitinib. CDR3 in DNA: TGTGCCAGCACCCCCGGACAGCCCTATGGCTACACCTTC. Translated: CASTPGQPYGYTF.